The 17 T cell receptor beta chains in this list originate from one sample, sequenced in a study of blood T cell repertoires in COVID-19. Profiled with immunoSEQ multiplex PCR; TCRdb holds only in-frame clones, not every one. This sample yields under 150,000 clones, of which 70% to 80% are seen a single time; under 6% belongs to the top ten. The sample was peripheral blood. These receptor sequences come from an elderly woman with active or convalescent COVID-19.

The gene calls are TRBV28 and TRBJ1-3; the match to TRBD1 covers 8 bases. Germline V gene sequence: CDR1 MDHEN, CDR2 SYDVKM. With V trimmed by 5 bases and J by 9 bases, 12 bases remained unmatched. CDR3 length: 15 amino acids. The CDR3 region has the DNA TGTGCCAGCAGTGCCCAGACAGGGGAGTTCGCCACCATATATTTT. It specifies CASSAQTGEFATIYF.

This chain's CDR3 is CASSTTGSSYNEQFF. In nucleotides, the CDR3 is TGTGCCAGCAGCACAACAGGTAGCTCCTACAATGAGCAGTTCTTC. The genes are TRBV11-2 and TRBJ2-1; tentatively, D is TRBD1 (5 bases). This CDR3 contains 15 residues. Germline values: CDR1 SGHAT, CDR2 FQNNGV. The V end lost 5 bases, the J end lost 0 bases, and 11 bases lay between the germline ends.

In this sample, this clone turned up a few times. The chain has TRBV2 and TRBJ2-7, with TRBD1 as a possible D gene (5 bases). Germline V gene data show CDR1 as SNHLY and CDR2 as FYNNEI. V was clipped by 8 bases and J by 3 bases, with 5 bases between them. This CDR3 region has 10 residues. Written as DNA, the CDR3 is TGTGCCAGCCAGGGCTACGAGCAGTACTTC. This translates into CASQGYEQYF.

This clone showed up just a few times. The rearrangement links TRBV29-1 to TRBJ1-1, with D uncertain. V was cut by 8 bases and J by 1 base, with 11 bases left in between. Per the germline V gene, CDR1 is SQVTM and CDR2 is ANQGSEA. The CDR3 extends over 12 amino acids. CDR3 in amino acids: CSSGLRNTEAFF. The CDR3 nucleotides are TGCAGCTCAGGACTCAGGAACACTGAAGCTTTCTTT.

This clone has more than one count but fewer than ten. The rearrangement links TRBV21-1 to TRBJ2-2; TRBD2, the table's D call, was not compared with the DNA. TRBV21-1 has pseudogene status. CDR3 length: 18 amino acids. The CDR3 region is CASSKGLAGGHNTGELFF. The CDR3 nucleotides read TGTGCCAGCAGCAAAGGACTAGCGGGGGGGCATAACACCGGGGAGCTGTTTTTT.

The rearrangement joins TRBV6-6 to TRBJ1-5; perhaps TRBD1 as D (5 bases). Trimming stripped 5 bases from V and 2 bases from J, with 10 bases between. From germline, CDR1 is MNHNY and CDR2 SVGAGI (reference sequence). The CDR3 runs 14 residues. CDR3 sequence reads: CASSQGGGNQPQHF. CDR3 sequence (DNA): TGTGCCAGCAGTCAGGGAGGAGGCAATCAGCCCCAGCATTTT.

V gene TRBV5-1 combines with J gene TRBJ2-5; 8 bases fit TRBD2. The CDR3 is 15 amino acids. Looked up from germline, CDR1 is SGHRS and CDR2 is YFSETQ. V dropped 4 bases and J dropped 4; count of bases not matched to a gene: 9. CDR3 in DNA: TGCGCCAGCAGCCCATCAAGCGGGGGCCGAGAGACCCAGTACTTC. Its translation: CASSPSSGGRETQYF.

The V and J genes are TRBV7-9 and TRBJ2-7; TRBD1 might be the D (6 bases). The germline CDR1 and CDR2 sequences are SEHNR and FQNEAQ (reference sequence). CDR3 size: 13 residues. V lost 5 bases to trimming and J lost 6 bases, with 14 bases between them. The CDR3 DNA is TGTGCCAGCAGCGGAATCGACAGGTCCGAGCAGTACTTC. Translating it yields CASSGIDRSEQYF.

This sequence joins TRBV3-1 (or the pseudogene TRBV3-2) and TRBJ2-7; D is unclear. The CDR3 extends over 14 amino acids. Germline assignment: CDR1 LGHDT and CDR2 YNNKEL (reference sequence). Deletions cut 4 bases from V and 7 bases from J, with 17 bases between. In nucleotides, the CDR3 is TGTGCCAGCAGCCCCGTGACGGGTCCGGGTGAGCAGTACTTC. Its translation is CASSPVTGPGEQYF.

This clone was observed a few times. V is TRBV3-1 (or the pseudogene TRBV3-2) and J is TRBJ2-6; TRBD1 matches at 9 bases. Looked up from germline, CDR1 is LGHDT and CDR2 is YNNKEL (reference sequence). V was pared by 1 base and J by 1 base, with 2 bases of the junction left unmatched. The CDR3 is made up of 17 amino acids. CDR3 residues: CASSQAGTGSGANVLTF. The CDR3 region has the DNA TGTGCCAGCAGCCAAGCCGGGACAGGGTCTGGGGCCAACGTCCTGACTTTC.

This clone was detected many times. V usage is TRBV7-9 and J usage is TRBJ1-3; unclear D gene. Germline values: CDR1 SEHNR, CDR2 FQNEAQ (reference sequence). This CDR3 has 16 residues. The V end was cut by 4 bases, the J end by 0 bases, with 13 bases between. CDR3 nucleotide sequence: TGTGCCAGCAGCTCCCTGCGGGGAGGCTCTGGAAACACCATATATTTT. This sequence encodes CASSSLRGGSGNTIYF.

This clone was seen just once. This chain links TRBV20-1 with TRBJ1-1, with D unclear. The germline gives CDR1 DFQATT, CDR2 SNEGSKA (reference sequence). Deletions cut 3 bases from V and 7 bases from J, with 9 bases between. The CDR3 runs to 11 residues. The CDR3 region has the DNA TGCAGTGCTAGTTACCAGGTTGAAGCTTTCTTT. Translated, it gives CSASYQVEAFF.

Only a few counts were recorded for this clone. The chain is built from TRBV4-2 and TRBJ2-7; the match to TRBD2 covers 7 bases. Per germline, CDR1 LGHNA and CDR2 YNFKEQ. This CDR3 has 18 amino acids. The V segment lost 0 bases and the J segment 4 bases; nucleotides outside the gene matches: 15. The CDR3 sequence: CASSQDWTRGGKSYEQYF. Here the CDR3 DNA reads TGTGCCAGCAGCCAAGATTGGACCCGCGGGGGTAAATCTTACGAGCAGTACTTC.

The rearrangement uses TRBV25-1 and TRBJ1-4, with 7 bases aligning to TRBD1. The CDR3 is made up of 15 amino acids. Germline V CDR1 and CDR2: MGHDK, SYGVNS. Germline trimming cut 4 bases from V and 7 bases from J; bases unmatched to any gene: 9. The CDR3 spells CASSAYRGYSEKLFF. In DNA, the CDR3 is TGTGCCAGCAGTGCATACAGGGGTTATAGTGAAAAACTGTTTTTT.

This clone was recorded once. This chain connects TRBV6-5 to TRBJ2-1; 9 bases fit TRBD2. The CDR3 contains 16 residues. Germline V lookup: CDR1 MNHEY, CDR2 SVGAGI. V dropped 4 bases and J dropped 4; count of bases not matched to a gene: 8. CDR3 amino acids: CASSSPLAGTYNEQFF. The CDR3 DNA is TGTGCCAGCAGTTCACCACTAGCGGGTACTTACAATGAGCAGTTCTTC.

The genes are TRBV2 and TRBJ2-4; no clear D. The CDR3 has 17 residues. The V and J ends lost 1 base and 0 bases respectively, with 13 bases between them. Germline V gives CDR1 SNHLY, CDR2 FYNNEI. CDR3 protein: CASSEGKLTLAKNIQYF. The CDR3 bases are TGTGCCAGCAGTGAAGGCAAGCTGACACTAGCCAAAAACATTCAGTACTTC.

Many counts were recorded for this clone. V and J are TRBV4-2 and TRBJ1-6, with no clear D. Germline lookup yields CDR1 LGHNA and CDR2 YNFKEQ. V dropped 0 bases and J dropped 4 bases, with 7 bases sitting between them. The CDR3 runs 15 residues. The CDR3 DNA reads as TGTGCCAGCAGCCAAGAGGCCCAGTATAATTCACCCCTCCACTTT. Protein: CASSQEAQYNSPLHF.